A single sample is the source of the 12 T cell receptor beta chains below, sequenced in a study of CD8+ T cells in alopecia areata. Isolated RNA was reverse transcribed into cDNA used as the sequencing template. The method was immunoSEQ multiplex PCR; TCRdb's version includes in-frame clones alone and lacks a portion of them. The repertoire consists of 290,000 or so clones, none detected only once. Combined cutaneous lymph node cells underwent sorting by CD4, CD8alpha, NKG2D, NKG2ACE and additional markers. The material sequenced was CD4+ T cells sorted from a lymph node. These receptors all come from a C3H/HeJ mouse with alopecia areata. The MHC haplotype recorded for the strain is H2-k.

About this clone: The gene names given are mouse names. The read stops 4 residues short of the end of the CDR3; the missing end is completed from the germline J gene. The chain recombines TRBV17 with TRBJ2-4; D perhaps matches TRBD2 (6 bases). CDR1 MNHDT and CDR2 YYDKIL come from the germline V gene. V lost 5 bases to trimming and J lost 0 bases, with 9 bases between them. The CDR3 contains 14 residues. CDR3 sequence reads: CASSSGGSQNTLYF. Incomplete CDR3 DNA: TGTGCTAGCAGTTCGGGGGGTAGTCAAAAC.

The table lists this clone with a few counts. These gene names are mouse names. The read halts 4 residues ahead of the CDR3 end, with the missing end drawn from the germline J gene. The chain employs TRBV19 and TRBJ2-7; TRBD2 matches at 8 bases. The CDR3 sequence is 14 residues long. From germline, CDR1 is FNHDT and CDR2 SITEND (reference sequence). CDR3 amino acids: CASSILGGIYEQYF. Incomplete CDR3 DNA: TGTGCCAGCAGTATACTGGGGGGCATATAT. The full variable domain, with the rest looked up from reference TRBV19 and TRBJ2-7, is GGIITQTPKFLIGQEGQKLTLKCQQNFNHDTMYWYRQDSGKGLRLIYYSITENDLQKGDLSEGYDASREKKSSFSLTVTSAQKNEMAVFLCASSILGGIYEQYFGPGTRLTVL.

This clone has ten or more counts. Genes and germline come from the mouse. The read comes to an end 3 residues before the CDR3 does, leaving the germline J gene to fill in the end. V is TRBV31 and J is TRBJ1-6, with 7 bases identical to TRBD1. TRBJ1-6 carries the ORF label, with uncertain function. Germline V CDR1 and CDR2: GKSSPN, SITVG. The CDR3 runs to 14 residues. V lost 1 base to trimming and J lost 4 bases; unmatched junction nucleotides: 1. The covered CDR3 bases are TGTGCCTGGAGTCCGACAGGGTATAATTCGCCC. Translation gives CAWSPTGYNSP. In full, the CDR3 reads CAWSPTGYNSPLYF.

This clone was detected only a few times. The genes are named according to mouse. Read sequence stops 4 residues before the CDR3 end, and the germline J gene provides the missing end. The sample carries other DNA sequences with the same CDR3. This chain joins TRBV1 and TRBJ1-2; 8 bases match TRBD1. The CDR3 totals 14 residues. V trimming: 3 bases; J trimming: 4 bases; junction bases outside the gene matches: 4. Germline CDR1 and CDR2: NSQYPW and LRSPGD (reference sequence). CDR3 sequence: CTCSAGQGGSDYTF. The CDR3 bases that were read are TGCACCTGCAGTGCCGGACAGGGAGGCTCC.

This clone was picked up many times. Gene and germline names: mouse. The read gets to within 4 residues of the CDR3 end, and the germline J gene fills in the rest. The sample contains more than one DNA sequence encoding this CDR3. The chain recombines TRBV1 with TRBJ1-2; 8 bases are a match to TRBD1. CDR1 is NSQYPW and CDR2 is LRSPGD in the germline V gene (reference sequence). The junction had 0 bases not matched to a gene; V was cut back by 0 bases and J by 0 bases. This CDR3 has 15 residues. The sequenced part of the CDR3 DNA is TGCACCTGCAGTGCAGAGACAGGGGCAAACTCC. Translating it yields CTCSAETGANS. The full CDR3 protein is CTCSAETGANSDYTF.

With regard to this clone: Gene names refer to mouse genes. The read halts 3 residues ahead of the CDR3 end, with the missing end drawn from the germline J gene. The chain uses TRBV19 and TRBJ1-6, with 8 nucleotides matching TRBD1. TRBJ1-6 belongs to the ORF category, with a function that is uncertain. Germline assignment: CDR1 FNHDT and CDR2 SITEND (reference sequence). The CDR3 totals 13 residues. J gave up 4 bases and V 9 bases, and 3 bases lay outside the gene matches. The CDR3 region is CATGTGYNSPLYF. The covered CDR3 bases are TGTGCCACAGGGACAGGATATAATTCGCCC.

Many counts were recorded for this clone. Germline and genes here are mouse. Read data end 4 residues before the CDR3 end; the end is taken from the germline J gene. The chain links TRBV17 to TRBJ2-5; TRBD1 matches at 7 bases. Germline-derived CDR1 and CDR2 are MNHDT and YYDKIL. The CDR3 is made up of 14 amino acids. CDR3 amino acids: CASSARQGEDTQYF. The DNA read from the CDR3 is TGTGCTAGCAGTGCCCGACAGGGAGAGGAC.

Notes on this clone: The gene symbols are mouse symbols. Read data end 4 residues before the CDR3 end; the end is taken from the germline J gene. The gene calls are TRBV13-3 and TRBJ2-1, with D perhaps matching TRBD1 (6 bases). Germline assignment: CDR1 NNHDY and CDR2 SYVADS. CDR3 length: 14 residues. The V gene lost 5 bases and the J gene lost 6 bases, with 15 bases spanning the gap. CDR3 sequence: CASSAQGRVAEQFF. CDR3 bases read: TGTGCCAGCAGCGCTCAGGGGAGGGTTGCT.

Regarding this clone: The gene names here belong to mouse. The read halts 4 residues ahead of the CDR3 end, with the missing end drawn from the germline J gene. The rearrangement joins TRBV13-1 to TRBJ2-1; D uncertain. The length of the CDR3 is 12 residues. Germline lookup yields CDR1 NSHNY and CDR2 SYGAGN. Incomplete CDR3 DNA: TGTGCCAGCAGTGATGCATGGGCT. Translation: CASSDAWA. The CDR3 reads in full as CASSDAWAEQFF.

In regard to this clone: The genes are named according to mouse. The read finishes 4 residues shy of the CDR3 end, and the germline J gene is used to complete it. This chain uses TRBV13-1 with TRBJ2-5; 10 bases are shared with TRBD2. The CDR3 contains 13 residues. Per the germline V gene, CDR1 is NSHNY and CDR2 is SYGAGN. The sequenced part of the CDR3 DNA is TGTGCCAGCCGACTGGGGGGTAGTGAC. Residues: CASRLGGSD. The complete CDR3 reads CASRLGGSDTQYF.

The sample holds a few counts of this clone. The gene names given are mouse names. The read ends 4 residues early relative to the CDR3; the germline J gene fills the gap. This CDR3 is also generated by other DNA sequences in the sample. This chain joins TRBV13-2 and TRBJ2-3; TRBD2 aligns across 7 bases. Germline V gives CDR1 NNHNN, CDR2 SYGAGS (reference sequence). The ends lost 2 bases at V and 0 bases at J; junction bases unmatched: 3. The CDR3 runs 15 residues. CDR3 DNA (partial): TGTGCCAGCGGTGAGGGGGGGACTAGTGCAGAA. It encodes CASGEGGTSAE. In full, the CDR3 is CASGEGGTSAETLYF.

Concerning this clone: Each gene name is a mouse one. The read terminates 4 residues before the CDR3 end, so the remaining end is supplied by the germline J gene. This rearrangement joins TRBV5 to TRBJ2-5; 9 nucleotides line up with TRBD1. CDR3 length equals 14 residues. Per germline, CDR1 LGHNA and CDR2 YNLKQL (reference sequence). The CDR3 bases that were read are TGTGCCAGCAGCCGACAGGGGGGAGATGAC. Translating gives CASSRQGGDD. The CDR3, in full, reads CASSRQGGDDTQYF.